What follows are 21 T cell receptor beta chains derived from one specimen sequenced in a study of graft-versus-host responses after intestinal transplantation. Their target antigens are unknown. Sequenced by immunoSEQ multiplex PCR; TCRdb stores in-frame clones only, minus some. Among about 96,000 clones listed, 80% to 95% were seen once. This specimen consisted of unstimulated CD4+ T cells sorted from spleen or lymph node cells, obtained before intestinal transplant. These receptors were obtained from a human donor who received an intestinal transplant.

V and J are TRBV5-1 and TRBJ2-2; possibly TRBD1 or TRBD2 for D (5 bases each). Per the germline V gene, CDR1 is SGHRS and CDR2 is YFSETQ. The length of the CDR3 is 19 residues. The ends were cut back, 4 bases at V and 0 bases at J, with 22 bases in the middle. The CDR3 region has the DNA TGCGCCAGCAGCCCGGTGGGGGAATCGTGGGGACCGAACACCGGGGAGCTGTTTTTT. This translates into CASSPVGESWGPNTGELFF. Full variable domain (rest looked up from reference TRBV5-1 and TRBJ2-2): KAGVTQTPRYLIKTRGQQVTLSCSPISGHRSVSWYQQTPGQGLQFLFEYFSETQRNKGNFPGRFSGRQFSNSRSEMNVSTLELGDSALYLCASSPVGESWGPNTGELFFGEGSRLTVL.

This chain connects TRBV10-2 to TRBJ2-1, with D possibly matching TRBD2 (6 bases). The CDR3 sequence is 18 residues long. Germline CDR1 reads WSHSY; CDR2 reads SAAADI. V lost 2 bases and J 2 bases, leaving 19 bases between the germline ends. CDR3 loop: CASSELSGVAPAYNEQFF. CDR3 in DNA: TGCGCCAGCAGTGAGCTCTCGGGGGTCGCGCCCGCCTACAATGAGCAGTTCTTC.

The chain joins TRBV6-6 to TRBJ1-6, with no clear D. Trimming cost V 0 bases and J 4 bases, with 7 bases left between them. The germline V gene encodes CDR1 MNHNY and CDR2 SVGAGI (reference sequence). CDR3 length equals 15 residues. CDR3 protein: CASSYSTDYNSPLHF. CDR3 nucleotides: TGTGCCAGCAGTTACTCGACGGATTATAATTCACCCCTCCACTTT.

The CDR3 here is CASSPGTGGEQYF. In DNA form, the CDR3 reads TGTGCCAGTAGTCCCGGGACAGGGGGCGAGCAGTACTTC. The genes are TRBV19 and TRBJ2-7, with 11 nucleotides matching TRBD1. This CDR3 comprises 13 residues. V lost 5 bases and J lost 6; bases outside the gene matches: 3. The germline V gene has CDR1 LNHDA and CDR2 SQIVND (reference sequence).

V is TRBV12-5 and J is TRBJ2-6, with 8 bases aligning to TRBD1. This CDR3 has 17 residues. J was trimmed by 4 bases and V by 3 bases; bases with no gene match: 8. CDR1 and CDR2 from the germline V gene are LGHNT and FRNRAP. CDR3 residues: CASGFWTGRSGANVLTF. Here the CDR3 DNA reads TGTGCTAGTGGTTTTTGGACAGGGAGATCCGGGGCCAACGTCCTGACTTTC.

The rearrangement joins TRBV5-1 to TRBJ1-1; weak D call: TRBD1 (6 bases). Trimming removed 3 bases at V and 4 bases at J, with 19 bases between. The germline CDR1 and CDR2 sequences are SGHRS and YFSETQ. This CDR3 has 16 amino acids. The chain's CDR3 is CASSSQLLRGGTEAFF. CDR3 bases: TGCGCCAGCAGCTCCCAGTTATTGAGGGGGGGCACTGAAGCTTTCTTT. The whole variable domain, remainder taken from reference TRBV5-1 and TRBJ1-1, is KAGVTQTPRYLIKTRGQQVTLSCSPISGHRSVSWYQQTPGQGLQFLFEYFSETQRNKGNFPGRFSGRQFSNSRSEMNVSTLELGDSALYLCASSSQLLRGGTEAFFGQGTRLTVV.

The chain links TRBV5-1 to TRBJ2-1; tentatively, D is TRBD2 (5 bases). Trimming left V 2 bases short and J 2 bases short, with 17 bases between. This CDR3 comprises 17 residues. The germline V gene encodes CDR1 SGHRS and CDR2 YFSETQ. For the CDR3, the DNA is TGCGCCAGCAGCTTCAGTACCGCGCGGGTTACCTACAATGAGCAGTTCTTC. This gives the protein CASSFSTARVTYNEQFF. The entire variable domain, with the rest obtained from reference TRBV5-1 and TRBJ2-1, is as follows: KAGVTQTPRYLIKTRGQQVTLSCSPISGHRSVSWYQQTPGQGLQFLFEYFSETQRNKGNFPGRFSGRQFSNSRSEMNVSTLELGDSALYLCASSFSTARVTYNEQFFGPGTRLTVL.

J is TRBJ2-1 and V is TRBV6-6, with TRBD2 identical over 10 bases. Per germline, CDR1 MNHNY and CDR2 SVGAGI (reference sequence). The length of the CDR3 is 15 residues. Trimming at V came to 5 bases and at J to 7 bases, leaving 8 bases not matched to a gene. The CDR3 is CASSPGTSVGNEQFF. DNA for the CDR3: TGTGCCAGCAGTCCCGGGACTAGCGTAGGGAATGAGCAGTTCTTC.

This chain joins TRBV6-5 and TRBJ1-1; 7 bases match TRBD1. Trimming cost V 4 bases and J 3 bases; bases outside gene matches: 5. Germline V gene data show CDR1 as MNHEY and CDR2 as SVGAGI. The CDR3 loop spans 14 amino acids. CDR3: CASSLGTAYTEAFF. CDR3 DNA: TGTGCCAGCAGTTTGGGGACAGCATACACTGAAGCTTTCTTT.

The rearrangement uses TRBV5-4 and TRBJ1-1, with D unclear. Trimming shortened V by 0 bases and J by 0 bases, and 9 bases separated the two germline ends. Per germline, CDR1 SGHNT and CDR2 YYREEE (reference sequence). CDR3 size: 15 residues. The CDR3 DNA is TGTGCCAGCAGCTTGGTAGGGCGCATGAACACTGAAGCTTTCTTT. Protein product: CASSLVGRMNTEAFF. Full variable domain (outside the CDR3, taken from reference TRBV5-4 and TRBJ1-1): ETGVTQSPTHLIKTRGQQVTLRCSSQSGHNTVSWYQQALGQGPQFIFQYYREEENGRGNFPPRFSGLQFPNYSSELNVNALELDDSALYLCASSLVGRMNTEAFFGQGTRLTVV.

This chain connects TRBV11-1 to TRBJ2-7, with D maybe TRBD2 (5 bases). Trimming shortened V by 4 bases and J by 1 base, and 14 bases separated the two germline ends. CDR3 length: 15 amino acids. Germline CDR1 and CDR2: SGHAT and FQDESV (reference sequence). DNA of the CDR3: TGTGCCAGCAGCTCCCCAGGACTGGGATCCTACGAGCAGTACTTC. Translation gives CASSSPGLGSYEQYF.

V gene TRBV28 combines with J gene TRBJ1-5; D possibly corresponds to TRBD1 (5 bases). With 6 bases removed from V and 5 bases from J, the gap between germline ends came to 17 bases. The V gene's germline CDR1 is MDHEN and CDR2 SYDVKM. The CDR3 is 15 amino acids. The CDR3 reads CASSEQAGGHQPQHF. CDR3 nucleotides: TGTGCCAGCAGCGAGCAGGCGGGGGGTCATCAGCCCCAGCATTTT.

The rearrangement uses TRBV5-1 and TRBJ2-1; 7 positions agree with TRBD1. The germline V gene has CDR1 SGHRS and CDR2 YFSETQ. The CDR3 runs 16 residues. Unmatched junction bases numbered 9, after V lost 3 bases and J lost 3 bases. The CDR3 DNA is TGCGCCAGCAGCTCAGGGACAGCCACATTCTACAATGAGCAGTTCTTC. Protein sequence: CASSSGTATFYNEQFF.

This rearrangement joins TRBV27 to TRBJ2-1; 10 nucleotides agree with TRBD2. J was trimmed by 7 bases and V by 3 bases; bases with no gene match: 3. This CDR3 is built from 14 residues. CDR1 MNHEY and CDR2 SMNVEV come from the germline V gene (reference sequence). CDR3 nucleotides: TGTGCCAGCAGTTTGGCTAGCGGGAGTAATGAGCAGTTCTTC. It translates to CASSLASGSNEQFF.

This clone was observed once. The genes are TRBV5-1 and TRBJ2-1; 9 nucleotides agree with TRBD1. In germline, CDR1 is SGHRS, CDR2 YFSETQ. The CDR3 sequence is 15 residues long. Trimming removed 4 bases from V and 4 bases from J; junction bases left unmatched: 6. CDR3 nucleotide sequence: TGCGCCAGCAGCATAGGACAGGGGAGATACAATGAGCAGTTCTTC. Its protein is CASSIGQGRYNEQFF. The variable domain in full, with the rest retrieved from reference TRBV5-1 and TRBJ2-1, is KAGVTQTPRYLIKTRGQQVTLSCSPISGHRSVSWYQQTPGQGLQFLFEYFSETQRNKGNFPGRFSGRQFSNSRSEMNVSTLELGDSALYLCASSIGQGRYNEQFFGPGTRLTVL.

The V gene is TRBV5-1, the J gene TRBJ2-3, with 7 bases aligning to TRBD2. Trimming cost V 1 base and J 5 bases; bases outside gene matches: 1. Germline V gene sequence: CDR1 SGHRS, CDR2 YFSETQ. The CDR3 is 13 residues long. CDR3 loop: CASSLSSGDTQYF. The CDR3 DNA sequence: TGCGCCAGCAGCTTGTCTAGCGGAGATACGCAGTATTTT. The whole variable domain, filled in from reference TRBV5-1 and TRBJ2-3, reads KAGVTQTPRYLIKTRGQQVTLSCSPISGHRSVSWYQQTPGQGLQFLFEYFSETQRNKGNFPGRFSGRQFSNSRSEMNVSTLELGDSALYLCASSLSSGDTQYFGPGTRLTVL.

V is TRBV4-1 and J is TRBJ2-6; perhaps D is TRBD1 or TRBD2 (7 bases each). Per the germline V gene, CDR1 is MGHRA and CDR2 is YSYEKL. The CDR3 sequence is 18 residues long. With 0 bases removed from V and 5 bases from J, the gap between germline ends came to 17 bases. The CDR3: CASSQEGQGGGRANVLTF. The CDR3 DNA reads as TGCGCCAGCAGCCAAGAAGGGCAGGGGGGGGGACGGGCCAACGTCCTGACTTTC.

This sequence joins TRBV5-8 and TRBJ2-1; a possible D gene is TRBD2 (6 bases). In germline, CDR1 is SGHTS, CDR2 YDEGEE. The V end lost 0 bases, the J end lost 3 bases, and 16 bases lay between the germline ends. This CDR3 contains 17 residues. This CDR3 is CASSLGVGGTLYNEQFF. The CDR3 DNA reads TGTGCCAGCAGCTTGGGGGTAGGCGGGACCCTCTACAATGAGCAGTTCTTC.

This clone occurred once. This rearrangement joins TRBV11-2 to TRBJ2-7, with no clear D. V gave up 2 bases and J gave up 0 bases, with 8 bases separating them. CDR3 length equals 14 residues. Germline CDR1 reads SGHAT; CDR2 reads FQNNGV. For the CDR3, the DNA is TGTGCCAGCAGCTTAATGTTTCTCTCCTACGAGCAGTACTTC. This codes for CASSLMFLSYEQYF.

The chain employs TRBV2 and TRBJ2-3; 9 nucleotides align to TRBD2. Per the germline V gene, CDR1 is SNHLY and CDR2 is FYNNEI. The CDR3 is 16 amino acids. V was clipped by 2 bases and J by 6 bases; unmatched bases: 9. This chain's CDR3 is CASSERFSGSFDTQYF. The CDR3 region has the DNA TGTGCCAGCAGTGAAAGGTTTAGCGGGAGTTTTGATACGCAGTATTTT. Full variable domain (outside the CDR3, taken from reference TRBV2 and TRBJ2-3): EPEVTQTPSHQVTQMGQEVILRCVPISNHLYFYWYRQILGQKVEFLVSFYNNEISEKSEIFDDQFSVERPDGSNFTLKIRSTKLEDSAMYFCASSERFSGSFDTQYFGPGTRLTVL.

CDR3 nucleotide sequence: TGTGCTAGTGGTTTGGCCTACCTCGGACTAGCGGGAGCTCCTTCTAGCACAGATACGCAGTATTTT. Protein: CASGLAYLGLAGAPSSTDTQYF. The chain combines TRBV12-5 with TRBJ2-3; 13 positions match TRBD2. CDR1 LGHNT and CDR2 FRNRAP come from the germline V gene. Losses at the gene ends were 1 base for V and 0 bases for J; bases not matched to a gene: 16. CDR3 length equals 22 residues.